The rows below give T cell receptor beta chains drawn from one sample of a study of cytomegalovirus exposure and HLA in healthy donors. The protocol was immunoSEQ multiplex PCR, while the TCRdb copy is restricted to in-frame clones and leaves out a portion. The sample consists of tens of thousands of clones, 75% to 90% of them appearing once. The sample taken for sequencing was PBMCs. These receptors originate from a woman between 40 and 50 years old in good health and CMV-seropositive. CDR3s include the opening cysteine and the closing phenylalanine or tryptophan. The D gene is left open where the match is weak. A clone size is listed for some rows: how often the clone was seen (once, few, many), or a class if it is expanded.

clone_size j_call v_call d_call cdr3_nt cdr3_aa
. TRBJ1-4 TRBV29-1 TRBD1 TGCAGCGTTGAGGGACAGGGGGATGAAAAACTGTTTTTT CSVEGQGDEKLFF
. TRBJ1-2 TRBV18 . TGTGCCAGCTCACCTTTTGACGGGAACTATGGCTACACCTTC CASSPFDGNYGYTF
once TRBJ2-1 TRBV6-1 TRBD2 TGTGCCAGCAGGGGACTAGCGGGGAATGAGCAGTTCTTC CASRGLAGNEQFF
. TRBJ2-7 TRBV12-2 . TGTGCAAGTCGCCTAGCCCCACCAACAGGGTTTATCTCCTACGAGCAGTACTTC CASRLAPPTGFISYEQYF
. TRBJ2-3 TRBV7-3 . TGTGCCAGCAGCTTAGCCCCGGGAGTATCAGATACGCAGTATTTT CASSLAPGVSDTQYF
. TRBJ1-1 TRBV11-2 . TGTGCCAGCGGAATGACACAGAACACTGAAGCTTTCTTT CASGMTQNTEAFF
. TRBJ1-6 TRBV19 TRBD1 TGTGCCACGAGCCGGGACAGCCTTAATTCACCCCTCCACTTT CATSRDSLNSPLHF
. TRBJ2-3 TRBV25-1 TRBD1 TGTGCCAGCAGTGAAGCGGGACAGGCATACACAGATACGCAGTATTTT CASSEAGQAYTDTQYF
once TRBJ2-1 TRBV28 . TGTGCCAGCACCCCCGTCCCAGCGTATTACAATGAGCAGTTCTTC CASTPVPAYYNEQFF
. TRBJ2-5 TRBV11-1 . TGTGCCAGCAGCTCGAGGATGACCCAGTACTTC CASSSRMTQYF
. TRBJ1-3 TRBV28 . TGTGCCAGCACTCCCGCAGGTTCGAGACCTGGAAACACCATATATTTT CASTPAGSRPGNTIYF
. TRBJ1-2 TRBV6-5 TRBD1 TGTGCCAGCAGTGAGACAGGGGCCAACTATGGCTACACCTTC CASSETGANYGYTF
. TRBJ2-5 TRBV7-7 TRBD2 TGTGCCAGCAGCTCAAGTAGCGGGGGGGAGACCCAGTACTTC CASSSSSGGETQYF
. TRBJ1-3 TRBV27 . TGTGCCAGCAGTATAACGGGGAGCTCTGGAAACACCATATATTTT CASSITGSSGNTIYF
. TRBJ1-1 TRBV28 . TGTGCCAGCAGTTTATTAGGGAGGGAAGCTTTCTTT CASSLLGREAFF
. TRBJ1-1 TRBV7-2 . TGTGCCAGCAGCTTAGCGGACTTAGGGACTGAAGCTTTCTTT CASSLADLGTEAFF
. TRBJ2-3 TRBV6-5 . TGTGCCAGCAGTTGGACAGCCACAGATACGCAGTATTTT CASSWTATDTQYF
. TRBJ1-5 TRBV6-1 TRBD1 TGTGCCAGCAGTGCGGACAGGGACGGGGGGCCCCAGCATTTT CASSADRDGGPQHF
once TRBJ2-1 TRBV19 TRBD2 TGTGCCAGTAGTATTCTAGCGGGGGGGTGGAATGAGCAGTTCTTC CASSILAGGWNEQFF
. TRBJ2-1 TRBV5-4 TRBD2 TGTGCCAGCAGCCCGGCCCCTAGCGGGAGTTGGAATGAGCAGTTCTTC CASSPAPSGSWNEQFF
. TRBJ2-1 TRBV25-1 . TGTGCCAGCAGTGAAGGAGGGGAATATGAGCAGTTCTTC CASSEGGEYEQFF
. TRBJ1-5 TRBV6-5 . TGTGCCAGCTCTCCCGGCGGAGCGTCGAGTCAGCCCCAGCATTTT CASSPGGASSQPQHF
. TRBJ2-1 TRBV28 TRBD2 TGTGCCAGCACCCCGGCCCTAGCGGGGGTTAGAAATGAGCAGTTCTTC CASTPALAGVRNEQFF
. TRBJ2-2 TRBV29-1 . TGCAGCGCCAAAGAGGGGACTGCCACCGGGGAGCTGTTTTTT CSAKEGTATGELFF
. TRBJ2-7 TRBV29-1 . TGCAGCGCCCGAGGGATTTCCTACGAGCAGTACTTC CSARGISYEQYF
. TRBJ2-1 TRBV30 . TGTGCCTGGAGTGTGGTTGGCATTGAGCAGTTCTTC CAWSVVGIEQFF
. TRBJ1-2 TRBV19 TRBD1 TGTGCCAGTAGTATCCAAACAGGGGGCAGCGGCTACACCTTC CASSIQTGGSGYTF
. TRBJ1-4 TRBV5-1 . TGCGCCAGCAGCTTGGACAGGGAAAAACTGTTTTTT CASSLDREKLFF
. TRBJ1-4 TRBV11-2 TRBD1 TGTGCCAGCAGCTTATTTCTGACAGGGACTAATGAAAAACTGTTTTTT CASSLFLTGTNEKLFF
. TRBJ1-1 TRBV14 TRBD1 TGTGCCAGCAGCCAAGGAGTGACAGGGCTCCGAGAAGCTTTCTTT CASSQGVTGLREAFF
. TRBJ2-7 TRBV16 . TGTGCCAGCAGCCAATTTCGGTCAGAGGAGTACGAGCAGTACTTC CASSQFRSEEYEQYF
. TRBJ1-5 TRBV27 . TGTGCCAGCAAGAAGTACCGGGATCAGCCCCAGCATTTT CASKKYRDQPQHF
. TRBJ2-5 TRBV9 TRBD2 TGTGCCAGCAGCGTAGCCACGTCAGCGGGAGTTGAGACCCAGTACTTC CASSVATSAGVETQYF
. TRBJ1-3 TRBV6-6 . TGTGCCAGCAGTTTCCAGGGGAATGCTGGAAACACCATATATTTT CASSFQGNAGNTIYF